This T cell receptor (beta chain) was sequenced in a study of identical twins. Study-level points and caveats: Researchers reported excess low generation probability among twin-shared out-of-frame alpha sequences.

Template switching created a universal primer site, and the cDNA included unique molecular identifiers. TCRdb reanalysed the 5' RACE reads using MiXCR and keeps one entry per CDR3 protein. The sample includes approximately 690,000 distinct CDR3 sequences, around 6% of them seen just once. This clonotype was seen at least ten times. What it binds is unknown. Source material: naive T cells sorted from blood. This receptor was taken from a man aged 18-30 years in good health.

The CDR3 sequence is CASRHAGANVLTF. The CDR3 DNA reads TGTGCCAGCAGACACGCCGGGGCCAACGTCCTGACTTTC. The rearrangement uses TRBV6-1 and TRBJ2-6; D unresolved. This CDR3 comprises 13 residues. Germline V lookup: CDR1 MNHNS, CDR2 SASEGT. V lost 6 bases and J 4 bases, leaving 7 bases between the germline ends.